The clone carrying this TCR beta chain was picked up many times. The antigen is unknown. The data belong to a study of T cells in Graves' hyperthyroidism and ophthalmopathy. Across the study: Before treatment of any kind, peripheral blood was taken at initial diagnosis. Study-level points and caveats: The blood repertoire included most of the expanded thyroid clonotypes above 0.001.

TCR beta CDR3 region amplification was performed from RNA transcripts. The HTBI primer set was used in a first-round RT-PCR of the TCR CDR3. MiXCR was run by TCRdb on the multiplex PCR reads, yielding one entry per CDR3 protein. There are about 210,000 distinct CDR3 sequences in the sample; about a sixth occur only once, and 50% lies in the top ten. Germline-derived CDR1 and CDR2 are KGHSH and LQKENI. The CDR3 loop spans 19 amino acids. Trimming took off 0 bases at V and 4 bases at J, with 21 bases between the two ends. The sample was blood. The chain uses TRBV18 and TRBJ2-2; D unresolved. This sequence originates from a man between 45 and 60 years old with Graves' hyperthyroidism. CDR3 nucleotides: TGTGCCAGCTCACCACCAAAATTTAGGAGCAGGAGCCTCACCGGGGAGCTGTTTTTT. This translates into CASSPPKFRSRSLTGELFF.